This T cell receptor beta chain was identified during a study of T cells in Graves' hyperthyroidism and ophthalmopathy. The hyperthyroidism was newly diagnosed and had lasted under 2 months; the patients were aged 18 to 65. A remark on this clonotype: Its specificity is unknown. A much larger clonotype is one base distant, so this may be a read error. The conserved phenylalanine or tryptophan normally closing the CDR3 is absent here, so this likely arose from a read error.

Germline V lookup: CDR1 ENHRY, CDR2 SYGVKD. V shed 5 bases and J shed 8 bases, with 12 bases lying between them. The CDR3 runs 12 residues. Amplified TCR beta CDR3 regions came from RNA transcripts. HTBI primers were the set used in a first-round RT-PCR of the TCR CDR3. Each CDR3 protein gets one entry after TCRdb re-called the multiplex PCR reads with MiXCR. The profile shows approximately 510,000 distinct CDR3 sequences, under 25% of them singletons. Study results and caveats: Stable hyperthyroidism was separated from ophthalmopathy by a model based on 13 V-J features.

Sequenced: blood. This chain connects TRBV10-3 to TRBJ1-1; D is possibly TRBD1 (5 bases). The receptor comes from a man between 18 and 29 years old with Graves' hyperthyroidism. The CDR3 bases are TGTGCCATCAGTAAAGGGACCGACGAAGCTTTCTAT. Residues: CAISKGTDEAFY.